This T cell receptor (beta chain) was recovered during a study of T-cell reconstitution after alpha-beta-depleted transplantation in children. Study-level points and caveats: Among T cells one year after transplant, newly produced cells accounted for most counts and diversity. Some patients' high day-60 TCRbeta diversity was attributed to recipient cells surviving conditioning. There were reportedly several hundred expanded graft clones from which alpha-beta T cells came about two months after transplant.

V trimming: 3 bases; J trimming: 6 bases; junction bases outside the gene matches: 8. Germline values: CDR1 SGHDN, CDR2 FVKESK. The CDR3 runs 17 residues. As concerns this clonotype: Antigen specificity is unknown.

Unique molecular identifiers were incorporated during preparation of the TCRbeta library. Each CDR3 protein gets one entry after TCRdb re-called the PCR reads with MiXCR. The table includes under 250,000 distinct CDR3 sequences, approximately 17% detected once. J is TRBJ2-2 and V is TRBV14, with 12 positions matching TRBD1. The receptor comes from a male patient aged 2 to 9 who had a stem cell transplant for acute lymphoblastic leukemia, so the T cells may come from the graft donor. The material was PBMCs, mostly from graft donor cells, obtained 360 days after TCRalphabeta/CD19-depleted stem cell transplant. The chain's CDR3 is CASSHLPGQGASGELFF. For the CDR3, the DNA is TGTGCCAGCAGCCATCTCCCGGGACAGGGGGCGTCCGGGGAGCTGTTTTTT.